Here is one T cell receptor (beta chain) with its context. The CDR3 spans 14 residues. CDR1 DFQATT and CDR2 SNEGSKA come from the germline V gene (reference sequence). The entry originates in a study of tumor-infiltrating lymphocytes in oesophageal squamous cell carcinoma. TCRdb passed the PCR reads through MiXCR, listing each CDR3 protein once. In the table there are roughly 16,000 distinct CDR3 sequences, 44% of which are singletons. Material: blood. The TCR was taken from a female donor with esophageal squamous cell carcinoma. The chain links TRBV20-1 to TRBJ2-7; D is unresolved. The DNA end is more similar to TRBJ2-1, so the J call may be wrong. The DNA for the CDR3 is TGCAGTGCTAGAGATGGAACGTTAGGAGAGACCCAGTTCTTC. This sequence encodes CSARDGTLGETQFF.